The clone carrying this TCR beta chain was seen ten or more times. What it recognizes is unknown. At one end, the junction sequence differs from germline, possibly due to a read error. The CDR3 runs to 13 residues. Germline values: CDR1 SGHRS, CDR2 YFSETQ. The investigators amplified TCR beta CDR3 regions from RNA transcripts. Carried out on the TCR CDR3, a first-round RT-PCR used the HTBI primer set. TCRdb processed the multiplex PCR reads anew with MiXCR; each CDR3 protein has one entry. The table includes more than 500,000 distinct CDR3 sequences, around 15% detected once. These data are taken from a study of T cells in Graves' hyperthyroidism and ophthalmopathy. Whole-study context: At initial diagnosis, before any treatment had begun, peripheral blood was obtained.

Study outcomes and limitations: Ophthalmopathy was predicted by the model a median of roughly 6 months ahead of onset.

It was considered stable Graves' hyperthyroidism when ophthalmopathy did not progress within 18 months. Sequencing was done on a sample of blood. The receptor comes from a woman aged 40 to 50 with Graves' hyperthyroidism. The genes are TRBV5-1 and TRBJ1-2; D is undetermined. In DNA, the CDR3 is TGTGCCAGCAGCTCCGGACGGGACTATGGCTACACCTTC. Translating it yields CASSSGRDYGYTF.